The T cell receptor beta chain under discussion was sequenced for a study of blood T cell repertoires in COVID-19. Sequencing used immunoSEQ multiplex PCR; TCRdb keeps in-frame clones, though not all of them. Here the sample spans around 130,000 clones, about four fifths being singletons. Between the trimmed V and J ends, which lost 1 base and 7 bases, there was a span of 11 bases. The CDR3 covers 13 residues. From germline, CDR1 is SGHNT and CDR2 YYREEE (reference sequence). The clonotype comes from a woman in her 30s who had recovered from COVID-19. The chain combines TRBV5-4 with TRBJ2-5; a weak D match, TRBD2 (5 bases). What was sequenced was peripheral blood. The CDR3 DNA reads TGTGCCAGCAGCTTGTCAGGTGGAGGGACCCAGTACTTC. Its translation: CASSLSGGGTQYF.